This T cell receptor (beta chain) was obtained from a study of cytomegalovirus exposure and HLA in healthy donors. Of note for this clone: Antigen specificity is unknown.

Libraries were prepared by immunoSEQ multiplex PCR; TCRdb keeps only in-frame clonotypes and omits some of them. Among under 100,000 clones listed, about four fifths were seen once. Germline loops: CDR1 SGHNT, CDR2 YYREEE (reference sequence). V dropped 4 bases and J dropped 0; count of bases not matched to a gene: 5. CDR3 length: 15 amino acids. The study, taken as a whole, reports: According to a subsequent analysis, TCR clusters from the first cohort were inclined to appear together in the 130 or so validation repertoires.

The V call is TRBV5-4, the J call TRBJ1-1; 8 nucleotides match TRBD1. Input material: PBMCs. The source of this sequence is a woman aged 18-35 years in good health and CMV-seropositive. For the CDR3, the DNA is TGTGCCAGCAGCCTCCCAGGGGGCATGAACACTGAAGCTTTCTTT. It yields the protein CASSLPGGMNTEAFF.